This T cell receptor beta chain was sequenced for a study of T-cell memory formation after mild COVID-19. The length of the CDR3 is 16 residues. Per germline, CDR1 MNHEY and CDR2 SVGEGT. V dropped 6 bases and J dropped 3 bases, with 20 bases sitting between them. In TCRdb, the 5' RACE reads were re-called with MiXCR into one record per CDR3 protein. Of around 500,000 distinct CDR3 sequences detected, about 18% appear once; the ten largest clones hold 9% to 15%. V and J are TRBV6-2 or TRBV6-3 and TRBJ1-2; maybe TRBD1 (5 bases). This TCR was recovered from an adult woman who had mild COVID-19 (a few samples of this study predate the infection). Cell type and time point are not known. The sequencing input was PBMCs or a T cell subset sorted from them (not recorded which). The CDR3 region is CASSPGTPYGDYGYTF. CDR3 DNA sequence: TGTGCCAGCAGCCCCGGGACTCCCTACGGTGACTATGGCTACACCTTC.